This TCR beta chain appears in the sequencing data of a study of cytomegalovirus exposure and HLA in healthy donors. In the PCR, 60 Vbeta and 13 Jbeta primers were used. TCRdb's copy holds only in-frame clones and misses some; the assay was immunoSEQ multiplex PCR. Of about 160,000 clones in the sample, around 75% are singletons; the top ten hold less than 3%. In germline, CDR1 is KGHSH, CDR2 LQKENI. The junction had 8 bases not matched to a gene; V was cut back by 3 bases and J by 13 bases. CDR3 length: 14 residues. In the case of this clone: Its specificity is unknown.

Study-level findings and limits: Across donors, presence/absence analyses took sequencing depth to be roughly uniform. Later findings reportedly placed an Asian-associated ancestry cluster below the approximately 700-donor mean for N-insertions.

J is TRBJ1-6 and V is TRBV18; TRBD1 agrees at 8 bases. The sample consisted of PBMCs. This clonotype was sampled from a female donor in good health and CMV-seronegative. As DNA, the CDR3 is TGTGCCAGCTCACCTCGGACAGGGAAGGAGCCCCTCCACTTT. Protein sequence: CASSPRTGKEPLHF.